The rows below give T cell receptor beta chains drawn from one sample of a study of shared clonotypes between healthy human individuals. Assay used: immunoSEQ multiplex PCR; TCRdb lists only in-frame clones, some missing. The table lists 550,000 to 700,000 clones, roughly 72% of them singletons. Sequencing input: memory CD4+ T cells sorted from blood. These TCRs come from a woman in her 30s in good health. Both conserved end residues are part of each CDR3. Each record gives: V gene, D gene, J gene, clone size, CDR3 DNA, CDR3 protein. A D gene is named only where the DNA matches it firmly. Only part of the rows carry a size: once, few, many, or a class if the clone is expanded.

>TRBV14|TRBD1|TRBJ2-3|few
TGTGCCAGCAGCCAAGGTGCAGGGACAGGGATTATGGATACGCAGTATTTT
CASSQGAGTGIMDTQYF
>TRBV27|.|TRBJ1-3|.
TGTGCCAGCAGTTTCAGGGATGCTGGAAACACCATATATTTT
CASSFRDAGNTIYF
>TRBV28|TRBD1|TRBJ1-1|few
TGTGCCAGCAGTACCCAGACAGGGGAGGCTTTCTTT
CASSTQTGEAFF
>TRBV19|.|TRBJ1-1|.
TGTGCCAGTAGTATGGAGTACTTGAACACTGAAGCTTTCTTT
CASSMEYLNTEAFF
>TRBV7-9|.|TRBJ1-2|many
TGTGCCAGCAGCTCCGAGGGTCTTGGCTATGGCTACACCTTC
CASSSEGLGYGYTF
>TRBV11-1|TRBD2|TRBJ2-3|.
TGTGCCAGCAGCCTCCTAGCGGGGGGCACAGATACGCAGTATTTT
CASSLLAGGTDTQYF
>TRBV5-4|.|TRBJ2-7|many
TGTGCCAGCAGCAGCCAAAAGGGTAGGGCGAGGAACGAGCAGTACTTC
CASSSQKGRARNEQYF
>TRBV19|.|TRBJ1-5|.
TGTGCCAGCAACACAGGGAACCCTCAGCCCCAGCATTTT
CASNTGNPQPQHF
>TRBV7-9|.|TRBJ2-7|once
TGTGCCAGCAGGGGAAATTTGGGGGTCGAGCAGTACTTC
CASRGNLGVEQYF
>TRBV7-9|.|TRBJ2-7|.
TGTGCCAGCAGCTTAGACCTGAACTACGAGCAGTACTTC
CASSLDLNYEQYF
>TRBV28|.|TRBJ2-2|once
TGTGCCAGCAGTTCCCGCTCAGTCACCGGGGAGCTGTTTTTT
CASSSRSVTGELFF
>TRBV7-8|.|TRBJ2-2|.
TGTGCCAGCAGCTTCCAGGGCACCCTGAACACCGGGGAGCTGTTTTTT
CASSFQGTLNTGELFF
>TRBV9|.|TRBJ1-5|.
TGTGCCAGCAGCGTAGAAGGGGGTGAGAATCAGCCCCAGCATTTT
CASSVEGGENQPQHF
>TRBV5-8|.|TRBJ1-4|.
TGTGCCAGCAGAGCAGGGTTGGCAACTAATGAAAAACTGTTTTTT
CASRAGLATNEKLFF
>TRBV28|TRBD1|TRBJ2-7|.
TGTGCCAGCCGCGGACAGGGCGAGGGTTACGAGCAGTACTTC
CASRGQGEGYEQYF
>TRBV11-2|TRBD1|TRBJ2-7|few
TGTGCCAGCAGCTCTCGAAGGACAGGGAGAATGAAGCAGTACTTC
CASSSRRTGRMKQYF
>TRBV6-5|.|TRBJ1-1|.
TGTGCCAGCAGTTACTCGATAGGGGATTCTGAAGCTTTCTTT
CASSYSIGDSEAFF
>TRBV7-2|TRBD2|TRBJ2-7|.
TGTGCCAGCAGCTTACGGGGGGAACGGTACGAGCAGTACTTC
CASSLRGERYEQYF
>TRBV7-8|TRBD1|TRBJ2-2|.
TGTGCCAGCAGCTTAGTACAGGGGTTCGGAAAAACCGGGGAGCTGTTTTTT
CASSLVQGFGKTGELFF
>TRBV14|TRBD2|TRBJ2-3|.
TGTGCCAGCAGCCAACTAGCGGATAGCACAGATACGCAGTATTTT
CASSQLADSTDTQYF
>TRBV7-2|.|TRBJ2-7|few
TGTGCCAGCAGCCCCAGTGTGGGTGAGCAGTACTTC
CASSPSVGEQYF
>TRBV5-1|TRBD2|TRBJ2-5|.
TGCGCCAGCAGCTGGACTAGTACGGCAGAGACCCAGTACTTC
CASSWTSTAETQYF